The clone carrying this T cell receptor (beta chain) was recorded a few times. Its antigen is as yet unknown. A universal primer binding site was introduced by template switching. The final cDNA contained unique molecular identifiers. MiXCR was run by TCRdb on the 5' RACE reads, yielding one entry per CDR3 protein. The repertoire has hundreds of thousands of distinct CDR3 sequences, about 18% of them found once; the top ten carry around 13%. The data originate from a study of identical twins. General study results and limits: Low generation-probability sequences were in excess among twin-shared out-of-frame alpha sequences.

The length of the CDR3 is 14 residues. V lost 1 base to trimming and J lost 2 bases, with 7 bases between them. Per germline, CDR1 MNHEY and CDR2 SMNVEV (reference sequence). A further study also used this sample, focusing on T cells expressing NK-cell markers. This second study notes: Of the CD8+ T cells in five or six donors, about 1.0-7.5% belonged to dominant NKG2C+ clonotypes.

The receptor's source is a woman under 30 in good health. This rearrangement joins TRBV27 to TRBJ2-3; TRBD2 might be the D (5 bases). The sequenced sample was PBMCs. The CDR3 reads CASSLWTATDTQYF. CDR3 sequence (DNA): TGTGCCAGCAGTTTATGGACTGCCACAGATACGCAGTATTTT.